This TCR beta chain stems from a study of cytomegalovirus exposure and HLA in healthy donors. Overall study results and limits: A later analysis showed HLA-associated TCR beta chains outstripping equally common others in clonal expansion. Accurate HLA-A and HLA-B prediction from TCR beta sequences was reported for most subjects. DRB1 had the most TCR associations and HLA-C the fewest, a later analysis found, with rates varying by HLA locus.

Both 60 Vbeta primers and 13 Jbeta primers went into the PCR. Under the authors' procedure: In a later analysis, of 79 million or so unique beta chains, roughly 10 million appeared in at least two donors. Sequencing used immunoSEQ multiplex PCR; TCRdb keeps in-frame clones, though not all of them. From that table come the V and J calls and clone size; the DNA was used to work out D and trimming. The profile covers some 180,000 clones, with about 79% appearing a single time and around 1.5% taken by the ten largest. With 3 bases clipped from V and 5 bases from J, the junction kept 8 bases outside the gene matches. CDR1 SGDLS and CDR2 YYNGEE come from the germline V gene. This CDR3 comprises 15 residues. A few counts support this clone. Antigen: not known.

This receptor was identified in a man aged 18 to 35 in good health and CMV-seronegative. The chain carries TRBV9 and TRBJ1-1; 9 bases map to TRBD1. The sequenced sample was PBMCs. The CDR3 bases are TGTGCCAGCAGCGAGGGGACAGGGTTTGGTACTGAAGCTTTCTTT. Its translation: CASSEGTGFGTEAFF.